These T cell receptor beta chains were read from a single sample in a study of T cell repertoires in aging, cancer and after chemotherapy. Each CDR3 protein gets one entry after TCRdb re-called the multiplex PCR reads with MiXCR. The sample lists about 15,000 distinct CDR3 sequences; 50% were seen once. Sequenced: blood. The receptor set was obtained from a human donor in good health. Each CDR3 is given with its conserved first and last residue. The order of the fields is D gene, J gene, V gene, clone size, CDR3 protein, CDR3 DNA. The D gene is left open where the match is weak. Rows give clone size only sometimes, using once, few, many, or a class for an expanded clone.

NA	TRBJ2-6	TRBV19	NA	CASSFNGRAGANVLTF	TGTGCCAGTAGTTTTAACGGCAGGGCCGGGGCCAACGTCCTGACTTTC
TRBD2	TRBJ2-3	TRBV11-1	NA	CASSLTSGTDTQYF	TGTGCCAGCAGCTTGACTAGCGGGACAGATACGCAGTATTTT
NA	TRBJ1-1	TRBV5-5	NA	CASSLGRGPEAFF	TGTGCCAGCAGCTTGGGACGGGGACCTGAAGCTTTCTTT
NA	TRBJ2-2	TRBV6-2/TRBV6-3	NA	CASKRESNTGELFF	TGTGCCAGCAAAAGGGAGTCGAACACCGGGGAGCTGTTTTTT
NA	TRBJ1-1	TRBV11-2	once	CASSLQWPEAFF	TGTGCCAGCAGCTTACAATGGCCTGAAGCTTTCTTT
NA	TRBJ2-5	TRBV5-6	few	CASSLSGELETQYF	TGTGCCAGCAGCCTTTCAGGGGAGTTAGAGACCCAGTACTTC
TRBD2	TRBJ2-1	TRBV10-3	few	CATGRSAGPVNEQFF	TGTGCCACCGGGAGGTCGGCCGGGCCTGTAAATGAGCAGTTCTTC
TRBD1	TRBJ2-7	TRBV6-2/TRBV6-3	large	CASSEPNHGGTVSYEQYF	TGTGCCAGCAGTGAGCCGAATCACGGTGGGACAGTCTCCTACGAGCAGTACTTC
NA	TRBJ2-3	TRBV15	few	CATIPGRRFTDTQYF	TGTGCCACCATCCCGGGCCGGAGATTCACAGATACGCAGTATTTT
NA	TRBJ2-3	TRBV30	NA	CAWSVIGSKGATDTQYF	TGTGCCTGGAGTGTTATCGGGAGTAAAGGAGCCACAGATACGCAGTATTTT
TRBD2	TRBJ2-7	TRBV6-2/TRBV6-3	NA	CASNRLAGEIGEQYF	TGTGCCAGCAACAGACTAGCGGGAGAGATCGGCGAGCAGTACTTC
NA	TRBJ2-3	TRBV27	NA	CAIRCWVSQADTQYF	TGTGCCATCCGTTGTTGGGTTAGCCAGGCAGATACGCAGTATTTT
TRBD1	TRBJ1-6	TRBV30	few	CAWSPRDSSYNSPLHF	TGTGCCTGGAGCCCCCGGGACAGCTCCTATAATTCACCCCTCCACTTT
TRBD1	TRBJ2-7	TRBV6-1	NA	CASIDRGLSYEQYF	TGTGCCAGCATTGACAGGGGGCTCTCCTACGAGCAGTACTTC
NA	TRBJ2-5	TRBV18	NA	CASSPFPGETQYF	TGTGCCAGCTCACCCTTCCCCGGGGAGACCCAGTACTTC
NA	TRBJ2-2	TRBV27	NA	CASSPWLNTGELFF	TGTGCCAGCAGCCCGTGGCTGAACACCGGGGAGCTGTTTTTT
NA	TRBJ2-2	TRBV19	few	CASHIRQGGTGELFF	TGTGCCAGCCACATACGGCAGGGGGGCACCGGGGAGCTGTTTTTT
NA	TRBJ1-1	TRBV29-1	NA	CSVEKGIGTEAFF	TGCAGCGTTGAGAAGGGGATCGGCACTGAAGCTTTCTTT
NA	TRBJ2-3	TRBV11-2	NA	CASSLDGLDPLNTDTQYF	TGTGCCAGCAGCTTAGACGGGCTGGACCCCTTAAACACAGATACGCAGTATTTT
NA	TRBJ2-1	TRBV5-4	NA	CASSLFQYNEQFF	TGTGCCAGCAGCTTGTTTCAGTACAATGAGCAGTTCTTC
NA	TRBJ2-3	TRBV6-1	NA	CASGLRGPSTWQYF	TGTGCCAGCGGACTCAGGGGACCCTCGACTTGGCAGTATTTT
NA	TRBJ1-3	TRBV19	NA	CASSIRFSGNTIYF	TGTGCCAGTAGTATAAGGTTCTCTGGAAACACCATATATTTT
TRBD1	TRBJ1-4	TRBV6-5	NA	CASRTGGANEKLFF	TGTGCCAGCAGGACAGGGGGAGCTAATGAAAAACTGTTTTTT
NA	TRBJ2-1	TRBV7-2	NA	CASTLILGSGEQFF	TGTGCCAGCACCCTCATCCTTGGCTCCGGTGAGCAGTTCTTC
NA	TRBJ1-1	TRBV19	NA	CASSMPGSMNTEAFF	TGTGCCAGTAGTATGCCAGGGAGCATGAACACTGAAGCTTTCTTT
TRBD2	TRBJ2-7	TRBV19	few	CASSMGLAGVAF	TGTGCCAGTAGTATGGGACTAGCGGGTGTCGCCTTC
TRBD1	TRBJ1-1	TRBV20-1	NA	CSARGTGDTEAFF	TGCAGTGCTAGAGGGACAGGGGACACTGAAGCTTTCTTT
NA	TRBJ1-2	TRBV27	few	CASSSGEKFYGYTF	TGTGCCAGCAGTTCAGGGGAAAAGTTTTATGGCTACACCTTC
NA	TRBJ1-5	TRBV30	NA	CAWSVSGRGNQPQHF	TGTGCCTGGAGTGTATCAGGGAGAGGCAATCAGCCCCAGCATTTT
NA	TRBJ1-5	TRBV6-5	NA	CASSYEAGRGVQHF	TGTGCCAGCAGTTACGAAGCAGGGAGAGGGGTTCAGCATTTT
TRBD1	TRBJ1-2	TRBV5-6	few	CASSLGTGVGYTF	TGTGCCAGCAGCTTGGGGACAGGGGTTGGCTACACCTTC
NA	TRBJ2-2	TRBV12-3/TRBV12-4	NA	CASIFRGEGELFF	TGTGCCAGCATCTTCAGGGGCGAGGGGGAGCTGTTTTTT
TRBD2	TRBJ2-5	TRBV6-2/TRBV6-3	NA	CASSFGGVQETQYF	TGTGCCAGCAGTTTTGGGGGGGTCCAAGAGACCCAGTACTTC
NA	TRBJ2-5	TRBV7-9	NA	CASSFGGETQYF	TGTGCCAGCAGCTTTGGGGGGGAGACCCAGTACTTC
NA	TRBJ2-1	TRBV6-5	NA	CASGKFYNEQFF	TGTGCCAGCGGGAAGTTTTACAATGAGCAGTTCTTC
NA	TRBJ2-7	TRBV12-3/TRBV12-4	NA	CASSLGQSYEQYF	TGTGCCAGCAGTTTAGGACAGAGCTACGAGCAGTACTTC
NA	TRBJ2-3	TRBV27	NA	CASSFLTSPTDTQYF	TGTGCCAGCAGTTTCTTGACTAGTCCCACAGATACGCAGTATTTT
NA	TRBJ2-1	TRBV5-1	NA	CASSSDSDRRNEQFF	TGCGCCAGCAGCTCGGACTCTGACCGACGCAATGAGCAGTTCTTC
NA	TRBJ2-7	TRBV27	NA	CASRVASGSYEQYF	TGTGCCAGCAGGGTCGCGAGCGGAAGCTACGAGCAGTACTTC